This TCR beta chain came from a study of control samples from healthy donors and cancer patients. Repertoires were generated with immunoSEQ multiplex PCR, while TCRdb's copy carries only in-frame clones and drops some. The sample has approximately 190,000 clones; about 91% are singletons. In germline, CDR1 is MNHEY, CDR2 SVGAGI. The CDR3 has 13 residues. After removal of 7 bases from V and 6 bases from J, the junction contained 8 bases not matched to a gene. Sample: blood. The origin of this receptor is a man younger than 40 in good health. J is TRBJ1-1 and V is TRBV6-5; 7 positions match TRBD1. CDR3 sequence reads: CASNLDRRSEAFF. The CDR3 coding sequence is TGTGCCAGCAACCTGGACAGGAGATCTGAAGCTTTCTTT.